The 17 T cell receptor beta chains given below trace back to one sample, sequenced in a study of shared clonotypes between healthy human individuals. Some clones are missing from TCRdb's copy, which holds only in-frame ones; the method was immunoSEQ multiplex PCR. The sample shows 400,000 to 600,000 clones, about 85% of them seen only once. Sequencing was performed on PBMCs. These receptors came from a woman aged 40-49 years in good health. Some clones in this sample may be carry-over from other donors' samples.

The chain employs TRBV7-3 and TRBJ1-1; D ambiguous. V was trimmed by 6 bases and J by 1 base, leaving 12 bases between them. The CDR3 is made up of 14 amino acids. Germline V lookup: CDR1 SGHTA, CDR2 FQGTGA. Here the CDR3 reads CASSLGRENTEAFF. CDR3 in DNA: TGTGCCAGCAGTTTGGGAAGGGAGAACACTGAAGCTTTCTTT.

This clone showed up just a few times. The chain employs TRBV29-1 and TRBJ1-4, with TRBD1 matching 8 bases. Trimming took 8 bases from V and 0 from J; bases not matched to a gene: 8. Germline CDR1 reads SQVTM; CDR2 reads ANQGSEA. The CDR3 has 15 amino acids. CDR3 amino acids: CSTPGTGSTNEKLFF. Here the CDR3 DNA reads TGCAGCACGCCGGGGACAGGTTCAACTAATGAAAAACTGTTTTTT.

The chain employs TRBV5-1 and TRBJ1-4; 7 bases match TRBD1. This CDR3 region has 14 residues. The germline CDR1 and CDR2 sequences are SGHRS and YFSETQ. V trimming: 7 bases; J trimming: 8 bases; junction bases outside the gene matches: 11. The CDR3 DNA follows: TGCGCCAGCCGACCATCAGGGGGGGCGGAAAAACTGTTTTTT. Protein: CASRPSGGAEKLFF.

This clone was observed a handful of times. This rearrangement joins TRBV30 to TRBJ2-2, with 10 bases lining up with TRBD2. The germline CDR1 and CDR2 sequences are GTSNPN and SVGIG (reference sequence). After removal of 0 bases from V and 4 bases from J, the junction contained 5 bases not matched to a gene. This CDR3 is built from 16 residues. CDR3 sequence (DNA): TGTGCCTGGAGTGTCGCCCTAGCGGGAGTCACCGGGGAGCTGTTTTTT. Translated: CAWSVALAGVTGELFF.

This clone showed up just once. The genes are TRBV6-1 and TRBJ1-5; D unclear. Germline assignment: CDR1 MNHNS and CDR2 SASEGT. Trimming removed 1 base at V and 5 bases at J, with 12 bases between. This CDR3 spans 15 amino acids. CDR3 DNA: TGTGCCAGCAGTGAAGGGTCCGGAACCTATCAGCCCCAGCATTTT. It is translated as CASSEGSGTYQPQHF.

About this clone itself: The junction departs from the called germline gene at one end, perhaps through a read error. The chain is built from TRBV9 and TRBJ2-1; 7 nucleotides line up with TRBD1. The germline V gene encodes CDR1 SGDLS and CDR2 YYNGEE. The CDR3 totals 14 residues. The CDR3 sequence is CASSVATGYTEQFF. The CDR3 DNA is TGTGCCAGCAGCGTAGCGACAGGGTACACTGAGCAGTTCTTC.

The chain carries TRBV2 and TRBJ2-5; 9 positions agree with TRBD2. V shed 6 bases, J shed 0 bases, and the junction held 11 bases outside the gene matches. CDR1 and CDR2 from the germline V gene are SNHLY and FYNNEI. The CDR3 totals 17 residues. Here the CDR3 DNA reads TGTGCCAGCAGCCCGGGACTAGCTGCCCTAAACCAAGAGACCCAGTACTTC. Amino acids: CASSPGLAALNQETQYF.

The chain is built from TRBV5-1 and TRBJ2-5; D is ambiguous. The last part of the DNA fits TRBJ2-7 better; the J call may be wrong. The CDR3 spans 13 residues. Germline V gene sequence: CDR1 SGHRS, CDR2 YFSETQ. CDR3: CASSLVADYEQYF. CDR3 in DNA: TGCGCCAGCAGCTTGGTTGCCGACTACGAGCAGTACTTC.

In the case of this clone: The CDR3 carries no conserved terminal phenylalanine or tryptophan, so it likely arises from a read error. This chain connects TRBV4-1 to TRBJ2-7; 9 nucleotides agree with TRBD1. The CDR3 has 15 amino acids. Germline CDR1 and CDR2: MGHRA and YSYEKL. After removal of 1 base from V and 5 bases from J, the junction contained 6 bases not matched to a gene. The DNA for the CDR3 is TGCGCCAGCAGCCAAGGCGGGACAGGGTGGGACGAGCAGTACCTC. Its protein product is CASSQGGTGWDEQYL.

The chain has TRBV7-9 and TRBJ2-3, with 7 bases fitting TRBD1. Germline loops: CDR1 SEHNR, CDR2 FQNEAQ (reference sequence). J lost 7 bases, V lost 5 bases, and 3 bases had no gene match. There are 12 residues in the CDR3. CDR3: CASSLGGNTQYF. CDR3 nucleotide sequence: TGTGCCAGCAGCCTAGGGGGCAATACGCAGTATTTT.

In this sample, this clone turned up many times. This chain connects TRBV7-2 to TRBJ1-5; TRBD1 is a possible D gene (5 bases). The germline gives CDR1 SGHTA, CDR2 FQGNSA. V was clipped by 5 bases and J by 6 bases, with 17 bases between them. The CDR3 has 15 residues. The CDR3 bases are TGTGCCAGCAGCCCAAAGACCAGGGATGGTCAGCCCCAGCATTTT. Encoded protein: CASSPKTRDGQPQHF.

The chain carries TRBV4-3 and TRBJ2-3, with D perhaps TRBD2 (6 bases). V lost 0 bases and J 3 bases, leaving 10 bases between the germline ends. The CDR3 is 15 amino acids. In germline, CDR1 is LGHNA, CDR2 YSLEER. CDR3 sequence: CASSQETRGTDTQYF. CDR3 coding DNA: TGCGCCAGCAGCCAAGAAACCCGGGGGACAGATACGCAGTATTTT.

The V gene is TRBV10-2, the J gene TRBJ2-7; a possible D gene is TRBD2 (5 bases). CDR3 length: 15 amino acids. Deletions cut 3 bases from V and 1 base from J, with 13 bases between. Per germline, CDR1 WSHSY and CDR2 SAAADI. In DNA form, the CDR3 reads TGCGCCAGCAGTGATCTAGCCGGTGGGTCCTACGAGCAGTACTTC. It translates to CASSDLAGGSYEQYF.

The CDR3 spells CASSPPAAGANVLTF. Here the CDR3 DNA reads TGTGCCAGCTCACCACCGGCAGCTGGGGCCAACGTCCTGACTTTC. The chain joins TRBV18 to TRBJ2-6; no definite D call. The CDR3 is made up of 15 amino acids. V was clipped by 0 bases and J by 2 bases, with 5 bases between them. Per the germline V gene, CDR1 is KGHSH and CDR2 is LQKENI.

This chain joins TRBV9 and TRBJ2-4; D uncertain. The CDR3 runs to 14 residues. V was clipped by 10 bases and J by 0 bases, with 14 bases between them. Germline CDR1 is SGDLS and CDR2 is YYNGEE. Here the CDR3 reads CARLGRVAKNIQYF. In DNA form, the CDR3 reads TGTGCCCGACTCGGCCGGGTAGCCAAAAACATTCAGTACTTC.

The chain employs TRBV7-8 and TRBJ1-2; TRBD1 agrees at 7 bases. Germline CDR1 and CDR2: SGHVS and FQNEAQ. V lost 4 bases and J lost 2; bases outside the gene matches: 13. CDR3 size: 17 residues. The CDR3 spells CASSSYLNGQVNYGYTF. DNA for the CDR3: TGTGCCAGCAGCTCCTACTTGAACGGACAGGTGAACTATGGCTACACCTTC.

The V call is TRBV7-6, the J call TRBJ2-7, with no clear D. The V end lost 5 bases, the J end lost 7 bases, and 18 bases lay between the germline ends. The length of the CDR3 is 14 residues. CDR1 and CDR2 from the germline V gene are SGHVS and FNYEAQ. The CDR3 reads CASSPIPQYGEQYF. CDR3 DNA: TGTGCCAGCAGCCCCATCCCCCAGTATGGGGAGCAGTACTTC.